This T cell receptor (beta chain) emerged from a study of OX40 agonist ivuxolimab in advanced cancers. For the study at large: Ivuxolimab, which patients received intravenously every 2 weeks, was dosed at 0.01 to 10 mg/kg. The mean age was about 61 years, ranging from 23 to 79, with approximately 83% of participants male. Study-level results: Clonal expansion in partial responders at 0.1-3.0 mg/kg ranked among the lowest.

There are 13 residues in the CDR3. The V gene's germline CDR1 is SGHTA and CDR2 FQGNSA. Trimming removed 4 bases at V and 4 bases at J, with 8 bases between. Peripheral blood came from all dose cohorts at three timepoints. As to this clone: Its antigen is still unknown.

Some clones are missing from TCRdb's copy, which holds only in-frame ones; the method was immunoSEQ multiplex PCR. The sample lists about 92,000 clones; roughly 88% were seen once. The sequences come from CD4+ or CD8+ T cells sorted from blood, collected in a trial of the OX40 agonist ivuxolimab. This TCR was sampled from an adult with an advanced solid tumor such as melanoma, head and neck, liver or kidney cancer. J is TRBJ2-1 and V is TRBV7-2; either TRBD1 or TRBD2 may supply D (5 bases each). For the CDR3, the DNA is TGTGCCAGCAGCTGGGACCGATACAATGAGCAGTTCTTC. Translation gives CASSWDRYNEQFF.